The 18 T cell receptor beta chains given below trace back to one sample, sequenced in a study of circulating tumor DNA in untreated peripheral T-cell lymphoma. Libraries were prepared by immunoSEQ multiplex PCR; TCRdb keeps only in-frame clonotypes and omits some of them. This table holds about 7,500 clones, around 74% found once. Sequenced sample: tumor tissue. Receptors were obtained from a human donor with peripheral T-cell lymphoma.

This clone has a single count. The chain joins TRBV28 to TRBJ2-7; 9 nucleotides line up with TRBD2. The CDR3 extends over 15 amino acids. The V gene's germline CDR1 is MDHEN and CDR2 SYDVKM. V was pared by 1 base and J by 3 bases, with 4 bases of the junction left unmatched. CDR3 amino acids: CASSLLAGANYEQYF. As DNA, the CDR3 is TGTGCCAGCAGTTTATTAGCGGGAGCGAACTACGAGCAGTACTTC.

There are a few counts of this clone. A junction end diverges from the germline sequence, so it may reflect a read error. The chain uses TRBV10-1 and TRBJ1-4; D is unclear. Per the germline V gene, CDR1 is WNHNN and CDR2 is SYGVQD (reference sequence). This CDR3 spans 11 amino acids. The CDR3 sequence: CASSVDGPPSW. The CDR3 DNA reads as TGCGCCAGCAGCGTTGACGGCCCTCCCTCGTGG.

The chain employs TRBV19 and TRBJ2-6, with 11 bases fitting TRBD1. Looked up from germline, CDR1 is LNHDA and CDR2 is SQIVND (reference sequence). This CDR3 region has 17 residues. V trimming: 5 bases; J trimming: 0 bases; junction bases outside the gene matches: 3. This CDR3 is CASSVGQGVSGANVLTF. The CDR3, as DNA: TGTGCCAGTAGTGTGGGACAGGGGGTCTCTGGGGCCAACGTCCTGACTTTC.

This clone is medium-sized within its sample. The chain links TRBV11-3 to TRBJ2-3; 7 nucleotides line up with TRBD2. Per germline, CDR1 SGHNT and CDR2 YENEEA. The V and J ends lost 1 base and 3 bases, in that order; junction bases with no gene match: 4. The CDR3 has 15 amino acids. CDR3 loop: CASSLVGSGTDTQYF. As DNA, the CDR3 is TGTGCCAGCAGCTTAGTGGGTAGCGGGACAGATACGCAGTATTTT.

V and J are TRBV6-8 and TRBJ2-6; unclear D gene. Per germline, CDR1 MNHGY and CDR2 SAAAGT. This CDR3 is built from 15 residues. V was clipped by 5 bases and J by 1 base, with 9 bases between them. The CDR3 nucleotides read TGTGCCAGCAGTACCGACCAATCTGGGGCCAACGTCCTGACTTTC. Translated: CASSTDQSGANVLTF.

This chain links TRBV1 with TRBJ1-5; the D call in the table, TRBD1, was not verified against the DNA. TRBV1 is shown as a pseudogene. The CDR3 consists of 15 residues. CDR3 in DNA: TGCGCCAGCAGCCAAACAGGGGGCTACAATCAGCCCCAGCATTTT. Protein: CASSQTGGYNQPQHF.

The chain is built from TRBV5-1 and TRBJ2-7, with 8 bases that match TRBD2. This CDR3 spans 14 amino acids. Germline loops: CDR1 SGHRS, CDR2 YFSETQ. The V and J ends lost 2 bases and 1 base, in that order; junction bases with no gene match: 2. The CDR3 nucleotides are TGCGCCAGCAGCTTAAGCGGGAGTTCCTACGAGCAGTACTTC. Its translation: CASSLSGSSYEQYF.

The V call is TRBV10-3, the J call TRBJ2-1; TRBD1 aligns across 9 bases. V was clipped by 1 base and J by 7 bases; unmatched bases: 2. Germline lookup yields CDR1 ENHRY and CDR2 SYGVKD. The CDR3 has 14 residues. The DNA for the CDR3 is TGTGCCATCAGTGAGTGGACAGGGGATAATGAGCAGTTCTTC. Translation: CAISEWTGDNEQFF.

The chain links TRBV19 to TRBJ2-4; D perhaps matches TRBD1 (5 bases). The CDR3 loop spans 16 amino acids. V lost 8 bases, J lost 0 bases, and 17 bases lay in between. CDR1 and CDR2 from the germline V gene are LNHDA and SQIVND (reference sequence). CDR3 sequence reads: CASGATDTLAKNIQYF. DNA of the CDR3: TGTGCCAGTGGGGCGACTGATACTTTAGCCAAAAACATTCAGTACTTC.

CDR3 DNA sequence: TGTGCCACCAGCAGGGGAGGTCGGGGGCCATCCTACAATGAGCAGTTCTTC. Amino acid sequence: CATSRGGRGPSYNEQFF. This sequence joins TRBV15 and TRBJ2-1, with D perhaps matching TRBD1 or TRBD2 (6 bases each). From germline, CDR1 is LNHNV and CDR2 YYDKDF (reference sequence). This CDR3 comprises 17 residues. V gave up 3 bases and J gave up 1 base, with 16 bases separating them.

The chain combines TRBV14 with TRBJ1-2; perhaps TRBD1 as D (5 bases). Germline V gene sequence: CDR1 SGHDN, CDR2 FVKESK. The V and J ends lost 4 bases and 8 bases respectively, with 14 bases between them. The CDR3 runs 13 residues. This chain's CDR3 is CASSPQGIYGYTF. The CDR3 bases are TGTGCCAGCAGCCCCCAGGGTATCTACGGCTACACCTTC.

The V and J genes are TRBV28 and TRBJ2-7; D is perhaps TRBD2 (6 bases). There are 12 residues in the CDR3. The germline V and J ends were trimmed by 8 bases and 3 bases, with 11 bases remaining between them. Germline CDR1 reads MDHEN; CDR2 reads SYDVKM. The CDR3 reads CASRDSYYEQYF. The CDR3, as DNA: TGTGCCAGCCGGGACTCCTACTACGAGCAGTACTTC.

Comments on this clone: The junction differs from germline at one of its ends, possibly a read error. The chain links TRBV6-8 to TRBJ2-5; D tentatively fits TRBD1 or TRBD2 (5 bases each). CDR3 length equals 15 residues. Germline V gene data show CDR1 as MNHGY and CDR2 as SAAAGT. Written as DNA, the CDR3 is TGTGCCAGCAGTGGGGCGGAGGCCACCCAAGAGACCCAATACTTC. Its translation is CASSGAEATQETQYF.

The chain employs TRBV2 and TRBJ2-1; 8 bases agree with TRBD1. V shed 6 bases, J shed 10 bases, and the junction held 14 bases outside the gene matches. Germline values: CDR1 SNHLY, CDR2 FYNNEI. The CDR3 totals 15 residues. The CDR3 protein is CASSAYDRGLGEQFF. The CDR3 coding sequence is TGTGCCAGCAGCGCCTACGACAGGGGTTTGGGGGAGCAGTTCTTC.

V is TRBV18 and J is TRBJ2-1; 11 bases line up with TRBD2. CDR1 and CDR2 (germline): KGHSH, LQKENI. V lost 5 bases to trimming and J lost 5 bases; unmatched junction nucleotides: 11. CDR3 size: 17 residues. The CDR3 DNA reads as TGTGCCAGCTCATGGACTAGCGGGCACGTAGCTAACAATGAGCAGTTCTTC. Translating gives CASSWTSGHVANNEQFF. The entire variable domain, with the rest obtained from reference TRBV18 and TRBJ2-1, is as follows: NAGVMQNPRHLVRRRGQEARLRCSPMKGHSHVYWYRQLPEEGLKFMVYLQKENIIDESGMPKERFSAEFPKEGPSILRIQQVVRGDSAAYFCASSWTSGHVANNEQFFGPGTRLTVL.

This sequence joins TRBV6-8 and TRBJ1-4, with D possibly being TRBD1 (5 bases). V gave up 2 bases and J gave up 7 bases, with 11 bases separating them. This CDR3 has 14 amino acids. From germline, CDR1 is MNHGY and CDR2 SAAAGT. CDR3 loop: CASSYKRGGEKLFF. Here the CDR3 DNA reads TGTGCCAGCAGTTACAAGAGGGGAGGTGAAAAACTGTTTTTT.

V gene TRBV6-8 combines with J gene TRBJ2-7, with D perhaps TRBD1 or TRBD2 (5 bases each). Trimming removed 6 bases at V and 0 bases at J, with 12 bases between. This CDR3 has 14 amino acids. Germline V lookup: CDR1 MNHGY, CDR2 SAAAGT. The CDR3 sequence: CASRDWGASYEQYF. DNA of the CDR3: TGTGCCAGCAGGGACTGGGGCGCCTCCTACGAGCAGTACTTC.

This clone was counted a single time. The chain employs TRBV28 and TRBJ1-2, with TRBD1 matching over 8 bases. The CDR3 length is 15 residues. Germline assignment: CDR1 MDHEN and CDR2 SYDVKM. V shed 5 bases, J shed 8 bases, and the junction held 13 bases outside the gene matches. This CDR3 is CASSGVRGRFGGYTF. The CDR3 DNA is TGTGCCAGCAGTGGGGTCAGGGGGCGCTTTGGAGGCTACACCTTC.